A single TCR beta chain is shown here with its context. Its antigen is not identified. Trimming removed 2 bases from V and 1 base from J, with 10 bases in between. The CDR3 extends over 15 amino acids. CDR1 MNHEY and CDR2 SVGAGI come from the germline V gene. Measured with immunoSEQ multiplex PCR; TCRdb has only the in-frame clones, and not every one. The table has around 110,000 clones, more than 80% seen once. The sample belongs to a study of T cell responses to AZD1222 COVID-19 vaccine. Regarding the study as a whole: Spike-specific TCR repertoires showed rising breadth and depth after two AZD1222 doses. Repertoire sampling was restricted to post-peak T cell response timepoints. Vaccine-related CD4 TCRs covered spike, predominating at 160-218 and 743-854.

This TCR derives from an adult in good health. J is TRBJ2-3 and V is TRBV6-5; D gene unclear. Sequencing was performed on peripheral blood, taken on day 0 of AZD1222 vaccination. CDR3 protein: CASSYSPMGTDTQYF. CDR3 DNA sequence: TGTGCCAGCAGTTACAGCCCTATGGGCACAGATACGCAGTATTTT.